These T cell receptor beta chains were read from a single sample in a study of regulatory T cells in long-lasting Graves disease. TCRdb re-called the multiplex PCR reads through MiXCR, storing one row per CDR3 protein. The table includes fewer than 550,000 distinct CDR3 sequences, about 16% detected once. This sample also belongs to another study, concerning T cells in Graves' hyperthyroidism and ophthalmopathy.

The sequencing here drew on peripheral blood mononuclear cells (PBMCs), taken at new diagnosis, from a patient treated with antithyroid drugs. The receptors here all came from a woman aged 35-60 years with Graves disease. CDR3s include the opening cysteine and the closing phenylalanine or tryptophan. A D gene is named only where the DNA matches it firmly. Size is omitted from some rows. Given values are once, few, many or a class for expanded clones.

j_call | clone_size | d_call | v_call | cdr3_nt | cdr3_aa
TRBJ2-2 | NA | NA | TRBV11-3 | TGTGCCAGCAGCTCCCGGGCCTTGGGGACCGGGGAGCTGTTTTTT | CASSSRALGTGELFF
TRBJ1-3 | NA | TRBD1 | TRBV20-1 | TGCAGTGCTAAAGGACAGGGGGCGGCTGGAAACACCATATATTTT | CSAKGQGAAGNTIYF
TRBJ2-4 | many | NA | TRBV2 | TGTGCCAGCAGTGAACGGCAGTCGGTCAAAAACATTCAGTACTTC | CASSERQSVKNIQYF
TRBJ2-4 | few | NA | TRBV20-1 | TGCAGTGCTAGAGACGCAGGGGGGGCCAAAAACATTCAGTACTTC | CSARDAGGAKNIQYF
TRBJ1-2 | NA | TRBD1 | TRBV7-9 | TGTGCCAGCAGCGAAATGGGACAGGCAGAAGGCTACACCTTC | CASSEMGQAEGYTF
TRBJ1-3 | NA | NA | TRBV15 | TGTGCCACCAGCACCACCAGGGACGGAAACACCATATATTTT | CATSTTRDGNTIYF
TRBJ2-7 | NA | TRBD2 | TRBV4-1 | TGCGCCAGCAGCAATTCGGGGGGGGGCAACTCCTACGAGCAGTACTTC | CASSNSGGGNSYEQYF
TRBJ2-7 | many | TRBD1 | TRBV11-1 | TGTGCCAGCAGCCAGGACAGGGGGATTGAGCAGTACTTC | CASSQDRGIEQYF
TRBJ1-1 | NA | TRBD1 | TRBV19 | TGTGCCAGTAACCAAGACAGGGGGCGAACTGAAGCTTTCTTT | CASNQDRGRTEAFF
TRBJ2-2 | few | NA | TRBV11-1 | TGTGCCAGCAGCTTAGGAGCAGGGGATCACGGGGAGCTGTTTTTT | CASSLGAGDHGELFF
TRBJ2-7 | NA | NA | TRBV10-3 | TGTGCCAGCACCACGGGCAGTTACGAGCAGTACTTC | CASTTGSYEQYF
TRBJ2-7 | once | NA | TRBV18 | TGTGCCAGCTCACCACTGCCAACAACCTACGAGCAGTACTTC | CASSPLPTTYEQYF
TRBJ2-4 | NA | TRBD1 | TRBV5-1 | TGCGCCAGCAGCCGTGGGGCCACAGGGGGGAACATTCAGTACTTC | CASSRGATGGNIQYF
TRBJ1-1 | many | TRBD1 | TRBV29-1 | TGCAGCGGCCACAGGGGCACTGAAGCTTTCTTT | CSGHRGTEAFF
TRBJ1-4 | NA | NA | TRBV20-1 | TGCAGTGCTAGAGATTTCACCGCGGGGGGAGGGCCGCCAAATGAAAAACTGTTTTTT | CSARDFTAGGGPPNEKLFF
TRBJ2-7 | many | TRBD1 | TRBV9 | TGTGCCAGCAGCGTAGGGGACAGGGGATTGGGCGAGCAGTACTTC | CASSVGDRGLGEQYF
TRBJ2-7 | NA | NA | TRBV5-8 | TGTGCCAGCACTCCGGGGATAGACAATGAGCAGTACTTC | CASTPGIDNEQYF
TRBJ1-4 | NA | TRBD1 | TRBV19 | TGTGCCAGTACCCCCAGGGGGGACGTAGGTAATGAAAAACTGTTTTTT | CASTPRGDVGNEKLFF
TRBJ1-1 | NA | NA | TRBV7-9 | TGTGCCAGCAGCTCTCCCGGGACACTCGCTGAAGCTTTCTTT | CASSSPGTLAEAFF
TRBJ2-1 | many | TRBD1 | TRBV24-1 | TGTGCCACCAGTGACTCGACAGGGGCTTCCTACAATGAGCAGTTCTTC | CATSDSTGASYNEQFF
TRBJ2-3 | many | TRBD2 | TRBV12-3/TRBV12-4 | TGTGCCAGCAGTTTCGGTAGCGGGCGGACAGATACGCAGTATTTT | CASSFGSGRTDTQYF
TRBJ2-7 | NA | NA | TRBV5-5 | TGTGCCAGCAGCCAAGATCCCACCTCCTACGAGCAGTACTTC | CASSQDPTSYEQYF
TRBJ1-6 | NA | NA | TRBV6-1 | TGTGCCAGCAGTGAAGCGTCGGTTGGGGGGTTAAGGCCCCTCCACTTT | CASSEASVGGLRPLHF
TRBJ1-1 | many | NA | TRBV5-5 | TGTGCCAGCAGCTTGATAGCGAATGGGGAAGCTTTCTTT | CASSLIANGEAFF
TRBJ2-7 | many | NA | TRBV5-6 | TGTGCCAGCAGCTTCATCCTAGACTACGAGCAGTACTTC | CASSFILDYEQYF
TRBJ2-1 | few | NA | TRBV2 | TGTGCCAGCAGAGTCGACAGGAGCTCCTACAATGAGCAGTTCTTC | CASRVDRSSYNEQFF
TRBJ2-2 | NA | TRBD1 | TRBV20-1 | TGCAGTGCTAGAGGATACAGGGGGAACACCGGGGAGCTGTTTTTT | CSARGYRGNTGELFF
TRBJ2-7 | NA | TRBD1 | TRBV29-1 | TGCAGCGTGACAGGGACCTGGGAATACGAGCAGTACTTC | CSVTGTWEYEQYF
TRBJ1-6 | many | NA | TRBV6-1 | TGTGCCAGCACCCCAGGGAGGGGTGATTCACCCCTCCACTTT | CASTPGRGDSPLHF
TRBJ2-5 | NA | TRBD2 | TRBV29-1 | TGCAGCGTTGCCCCGGACGGGGGGGCGGAACGGGAGACCCAGTACTTC | CSVAPDGGAERETQYF
TRBJ2-1 | NA | NA | TRBV19 | TGTGCCAGTAGTATCTCCGCCGCAAGCTCCTACGAGCAGTTCTTC | CASSISAASSYEQFF
TRBJ1-6 | many | NA | TRBV12-3/TRBV12-4 | TGTGCCAGCACCTTTGGAGGGGGAAAAGGCTCACCCCTCCACTTT | CASTFGGGKGSPLHF
TRBJ2-3 | many | TRBD2 | TRBV6-1 | TGTGCCAGCAAGAATGTGGCGGGGGGAGGCACAGATACGCAGTATTTT | CASKNVAGGGTDTQYF
TRBJ2-1 | many | NA | TRBV19 | TGTGCCAGTAGTGGGGACAGGTGGACTAGCGATTACAATGAGCAGTTCTTC | CASSGDRWTSDYNEQFF
TRBJ2-1 | few | TRBD1 | TRBV20-1 | TGCAGTGCCGGGACAGAATACAATGAGCAGTTCTTC | CSAGTEYNEQFF
TRBJ2-5 | NA | TRBD1 | TRBV29-1 | TGCAGCGTTGATCCGACAGGGAAAGAGACCCAGTACTTC | CSVDPTGKETQYF
TRBJ1-1 | NA | NA | TRBV3-1 | TGTGCCACCTCGGGGTTCTCCGGGGGGAACACTGAAGCTTTCTTT | CATSGFSGGNTEAFF
TRBJ1-5 | NA | TRBD1 | TRBV25-1 | TGTGCCAGCAGTGGGACAGGTTACAATCAGCCCCAGCATTTT | CASSGTGYNQPQHF
TRBJ2-2 | many | TRBD1 | TRBV11-1 | TGTGCCAGCAGCTTATTGGACAGGGGTACCGGGGAGCTGTTTTTT | CASSLLDRGTGELFF
TRBJ1-2 | few | TRBD1 | TRBV11-2 | TGTGCCAGCAGCTTAGTTAGCGGGACAGGTCATGGCTACACCTTC | CASSLVSGTGHGYTF
TRBJ1-1 | few | NA | TRBV25-1 | TGTGCCAGCAGTGAATCCGTCGGGGCTATGAACACTGAAGCTTTCTTT | CASSESVGAMNTEAFF
TRBJ2-7 | many | NA | TRBV30 | TGTGCCTGGAGTGGGAGTTCCCCCTACGAGCAGTACTTC | CAWSGSSPYEQYF
TRBJ1-5 | NA | TRBD1 | TRBV12-5 | TGTGCTAGTGGTTTGGAGCTCACCGGGACAGGGGGCCATCAGCCCCAGCATTTT | CASGLELTGTGGHQPQHF
TRBJ2-1 | NA | TRBD2 | TRBV12-3/TRBV12-4 | TGTGCCAGCAAGATTTCGGGACTAGCGGGTTTTAGCTCCTACAATGAGCAGTTCTTC | CASKISGLAGFSSYNEQFF
TRBJ2-7 | many | NA | TRBV3-1 | TGTGCCAGCAGCCCGGGACGGACCTACGAGCAGTACTTC | CASSPGRTYEQYF